Described below is a single TCR beta chain sequence and its context. What it binds is not known. This specimen belongs to a study of CXCR3-negative and CXCR3-positive naive CD8 T cells. Study results and caveats: CXCR3-positive naive cells had more hydrophobic TRB CDR3s than CXCR3-negative naive cells.

Using triplicate sorts, 300,000 cells were collected each time from every CD8+ T cell subset. TRB cDNA was prepared as libraries by UMI-labeled 5' RACE. For each CDR3 protein, TCRdb gives one entry from its re-call of the 5' RACE reads, without DNA. In all, the sample yields roughly 110,000 distinct CDR3 sequences. This CDR3 spans 16 amino acids. Germline loops: CDR1 LNHDA, CDR2 SQIVND (reference sequence). The V gene is TRBV19, the J gene TRBJ2-5; there is no DNA to check the TCRdb D call of TRBD1. The TCR originated in a human donor in good health. Some clones in this sample may be carry-over from other donors' samples. The specimen was naive CXCR3+ CD8+ T cells from blood. As to subset: CD45RO-CCR7+CD27+CD95- naive CD8+ T cells expressing CXCR3 (TNR3+). The CDR3 here is CASSIDSGQGWKTQYF.